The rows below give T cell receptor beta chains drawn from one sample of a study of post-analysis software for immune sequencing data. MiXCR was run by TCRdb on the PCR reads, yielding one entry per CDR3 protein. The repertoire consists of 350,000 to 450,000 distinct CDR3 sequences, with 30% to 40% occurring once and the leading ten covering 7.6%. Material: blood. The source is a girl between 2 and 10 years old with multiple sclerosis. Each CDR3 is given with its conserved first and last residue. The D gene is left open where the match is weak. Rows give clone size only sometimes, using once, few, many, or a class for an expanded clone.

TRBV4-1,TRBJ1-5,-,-,CASSQDGARSNNQPQHF,TGCGCCAGCAGCCAAGACGGGGCCAGGAGTAACAATCAGCCCCAGCATTTT
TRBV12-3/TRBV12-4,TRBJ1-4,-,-,CASSTYIGSNEKLFF,TGTGCCAGCAGTACTTATATAGGGTCTAATGAAAAACTGTTTTTT
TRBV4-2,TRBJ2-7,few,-,CASSQGGGWVNGGYEQYF,TGTGCCAGCAGCCAAGGCGGCGGCTGGGTCAACGGCGGATACGAGCAGTACTTC
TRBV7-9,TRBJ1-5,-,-,CASSSHLGLRENQPQHF,TGTGCCAGCAGCTCCCACTTGGGACTAAGGGAGAATCAGCCCCAGCATTTT
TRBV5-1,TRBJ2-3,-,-,CASSLFLSASTDTQYF,TGCGCCAGCAGCCTGTTTCTCAGTGCAAGCACAGATACGCAGTATTTT
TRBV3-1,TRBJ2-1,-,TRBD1,CASSQWRTGGDEQFF,TGTGCCAGCAGCCAATGGCGGACAGGGGGGGATGAGCAGTTCTTC
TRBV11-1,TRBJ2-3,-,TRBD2,CASGLAGAPDTQYF,TGTGCCAGCGGCCTAGCGGGGGCACCAGATACGCAGTATTTT
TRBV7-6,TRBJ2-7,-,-,CASSSTRGTYLSYEQYF,TGTGCCAGCAGCTCAACAAGGGGGACATATCTCTCCTACGAGCAGTACTTC
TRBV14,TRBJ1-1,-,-,CASSQERGTEAFF,TGTGCCAGCAGCCAAGAAAGGGGCACTGAAGCTTTCTTT
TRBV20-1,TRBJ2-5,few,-,CSARVPGRALFETQYF,TGCAGTGCTAGAGTGCCGGGACGGGCCCTTTTCGAGACCCAGTACTTC
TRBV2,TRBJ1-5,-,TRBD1,CASSFDRGFNQPQHF,TGTGCCAGCAGTTTCGACAGGGGTTTCAATCAGCCCCAGCATTTT
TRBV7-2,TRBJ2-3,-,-,CASSVGTLDTQYF,TGTGCCAGCAGTGTAGGGACTTTAGATACGCAGTATTTT
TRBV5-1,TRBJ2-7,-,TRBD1,CASSGTGVEQYF,TGCGCCAGCAGCGGCACAGGGGTCGAGCAGTACTTC
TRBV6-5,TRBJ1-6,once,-,CASSRDGRIQPLHF,TGTGCCAGCAGTCGGGACGGGAGAATTCAACCCCTCCACTTT
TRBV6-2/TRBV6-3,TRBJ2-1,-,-,CASSRGLGGEPYNEQFF,TGTGCCAGCAGCCGCGGGTTAGGGGGGGAGCCCTACAATGAGCAGTTCTTC
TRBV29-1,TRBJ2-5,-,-,CSVEGRTSGGYQETQYF,TGCAGCGTTGAAGGGCGGACATCCGGCGGGTACCAAGAGACCCAGTACTTC
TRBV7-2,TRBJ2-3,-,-,CASSPIDTQYF,TGTGCCAGCAGCCCTATTGATACGCAGTATTTT
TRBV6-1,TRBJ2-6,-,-,CASIRLSGANVLTF,TGTGCCAGCATAAGATTGAGTGGGGCCAACGTCCTGACTTTC
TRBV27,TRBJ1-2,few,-,CASSMTGTTNYGYTF,TGTGCCAGCAGTATGACCGGGACAACTAACTATGGCTACACCTTC
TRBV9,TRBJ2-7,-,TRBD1,CASSFRDSYEQYF,TGTGCCAGCAGCTTCCGGGACAGCTACGAGCAGTACTTC
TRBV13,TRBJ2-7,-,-,CASSLGTSTYEQYF,TGTGCCAGCAGCTTAGGGACATCTACCTACGAGCAGTACTTC
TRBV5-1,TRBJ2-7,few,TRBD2,CASKPSSSGRGEQYF,TGCGCCAGCAAACCCTCATCTAGCGGGAGGGGCGAGCAGTACTTC
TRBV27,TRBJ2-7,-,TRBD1,CASSRYRGYEQYF,TGTGCCAGCTCCAGATACAGGGGCTACGAGCAGTACTTC
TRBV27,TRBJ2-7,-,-,CASSSLVTYEQYF,TGTGCCAGCAGTTCCCTAGTAACCTACGAGCAGTACTTC
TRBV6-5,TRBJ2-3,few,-,CASSYEIGDTQYF,TGTGCCAGCAGTTACGAGATAGGAGATACGCAGTATTTT
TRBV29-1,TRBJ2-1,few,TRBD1,CSVANLETGVIDEQFF,TGCAGCGTTGCGAATCTGGAGACAGGGGTTATCGATGAGCAGTTCTTC
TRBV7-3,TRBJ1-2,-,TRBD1,CASSPIFDRALNYGYTF,TGTGCCAGCAGCCCAATCTTCGACAGGGCGCTTAACTATGGCTACACCTTC
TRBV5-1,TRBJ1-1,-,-,CASSWDVIGEAFF,TGCGCCAGCAGCTGGGACGTGATAGGTGAAGCTTTCTTT
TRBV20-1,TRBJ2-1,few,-,CSATAAGYNEQFF,TGCAGTGCCACCGCGGCGGGGTACAATGAGCAGTTCTTC
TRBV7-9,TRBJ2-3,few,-,CASAVYSGDTQYF,TGTGCCAGCGCTGTCTATTCTGGAGATACGCAGTATTTT
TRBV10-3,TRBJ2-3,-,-,CAISEETQRTQYF,TGTGCCATCAGTGAGGAGACACAGAGGACGCAGTATTTT
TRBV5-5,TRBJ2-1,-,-,CASSLGFSGSSSYNEQFF,TGTGCCAGCAGCTTAGGGTTCAGTGGCAGCAGCTCCTACAATGAGCAGTTCTTC
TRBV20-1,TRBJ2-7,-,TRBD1,CSARDLNRGQDYEQYF,TGCAGTGCTAGAGATCTTAATAGGGGACAGGACTACGAGCAGTACTTC
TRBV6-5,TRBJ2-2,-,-,CASSGVWNTGELFF,TGTGCCAGCAGTGGCGTTTGGAACACCGGGGAGCTGTTTTTT
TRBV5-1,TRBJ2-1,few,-,CASRVIGEQFF,TGCGCCAGCAGGGTGATTGGGGAGCAGTTCTTC
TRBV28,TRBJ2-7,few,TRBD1,CASSPVRGTGDEQYF,TGTGCCAGCAGTCCCGTACGAGGGACAGGCGACGAGCAGTACTTC
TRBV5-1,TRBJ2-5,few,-,CASSLVVGLLKEETQYF,TGCGCCAGCAGCTTGGTAGTGGGACTTCTCAAAGAAGAGACCCAGTACTTC
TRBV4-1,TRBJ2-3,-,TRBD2,CASSPFLRAGGAASTDTQYF,TGCGCCAGCAGCCCTTTTCTCAGGGCCGGGGGGGCTGCGAGTACAGATACGCAGTATTTT
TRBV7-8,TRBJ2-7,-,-,CASSLGAGQPTYEQYF,TGTGCCAGCAGTTTGGGCGCGGGGCAGCCTACCTACGAGCAGTACTTC
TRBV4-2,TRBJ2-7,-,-,CASSPWPGYHEQYF,TGTGCCAGCAGCCCCTGGCCGGGTTACCACGAGCAGTACTTC
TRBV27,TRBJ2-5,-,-,CASSSLTGLEQYF,TGTGCCAGCAGTTCCCTAACAGGGCTAGAGCAGTACTTC
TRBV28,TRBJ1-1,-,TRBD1,CASSQLTGEGLPEAFF,TGTGCCAGCAGTCAGTTGACAGGGGAGGGATTGCCTGAAGCTTTCTTT
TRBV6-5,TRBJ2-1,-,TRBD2,CASSYSILAGGREQFF,TGTGCCAGCAGTTACTCGATCCTAGCGGGAGGGCGTGAGCAGTTCTTC